This passage covers 15 T cell receptor beta chains from one sample sequenced in a study of blood T cell repertoires in COVID-19. Clones were sequenced by immunoSEQ multiplex PCR, and TCRdb holds only the in-frame ones, with some missing. The sample consists of some 260,000 clones, about four fifths of them appearing once. Sequencing input: peripheral blood. Every receptor here comes from a woman younger than 35 with acute or convalescent COVID-19.

The J gene is TRBJ2-5, the V gene TRBV18; 9 bases are a match to TRBD1. The germline V gene has CDR1 KGHSH and CDR2 LQKENI. This CDR3 spans 14 amino acids. The V segment lost 8 bases and the J segment 5 bases; nucleotides outside the gene matches: 9. The CDR3 reads CASTGTGITETQYF. For the CDR3, the DNA is TGTGCCAGCACCGGGACAGGGATTACGGAGACCCAGTACTTC.

This chain uses TRBV2 with TRBJ2-7; possibly TRBD1 for D (6 bases). The CDR3 is made up of 16 amino acids. V gave up 10 bases and J gave up 4 bases, with 26 bases separating them. Germline V gene lookup returns CDR1 SNHLY and CDR2 FYNNEI. CDR3 sequence reads: CATRSGSTPGAYEQYF. The DNA for the CDR3 is TGTGCCACCCGAAGTGGTTCCACTCCAGGGGCGTACGAGCAGTACTTC.

This sequence joins TRBV4-1 and TRBJ1-1; the D is unclear. Germline V gene sequence: CDR1 MGHRA, CDR2 YSYEKL. This CDR3 has 15 residues. V was pared by 0 bases and J by 1 base, with 9 bases between. The CDR3 reads CASSQDGTPNTEAFF. The DNA for the CDR3 is TGCGCCAGCAGCCAAGATGGCACCCCGAACACTGAAGCTTTCTTT.

This chain links TRBV29-1 with TRBJ2-5; perhaps TRBD2 as D (5 bases). This CDR3 is built from 12 residues. V was cut by 7 bases and J by 3 bases, with 12 bases left in between. Germline V gives CDR1 SQVTM, CDR2 ANQGSEA. Written as DNA, the CDR3 is TGCAGCGCTAGCCGGCTGGAAGAGACCCAGTACTTC. It specifies CSASRLEETQYF.

The chain couples TRBV3-1 (or the pseudogene TRBV3-2) to TRBJ2-7, with 11 bases fitting TRBD1. The V gene's germline CDR1 is LGHDT and CDR2 YNNKEL (reference sequence). The CDR3 has 13 amino acids. J gave up 2 bases and V 9 bases, and 3 bases lay outside the gene matches. The CDR3 region is CARRGQGAYEQYF. DNA of the CDR3: TGTGCCAGAAGGGGACAGGGGGCCTACGAGCAGTACTTC.

This clone was seen a single time. The V gene is TRBV19, the J gene TRBJ1-3; 8 positions agree with TRBD1. This CDR3 spans 15 amino acids. Germline-derived CDR1 and CDR2 are LNHDA and SQIVND (reference sequence). Trimming took 5 bases from V and 1 from J; bases not matched to a gene: 4. This chain's CDR3 is CASSARTGSGNTIYF. The CDR3 coding sequence is TGTGCCAGTAGTGCCCGGACAGGGTCTGGAAACACCATATATTTT.

This sequence joins TRBV7-9 and TRBJ1-1; maybe TRBD1 (6 bases). Trimming left V 5 bases short and J 4 bases short, with 11 bases between. Germline V gene lookup returns CDR1 SEHNR and CDR2 FQNEAQ (reference sequence). The CDR3 covers 13 residues. As DNA, the CDR3 is TGTGCCAGCAGCCGTGGGGGGGCCACTGAAGCTTTCTTT. Translated, it gives CASSRGGATEAFF.

The chain couples TRBV6-5 to TRBJ2-7; 7 bases match TRBD1. The CDR3 totals 14 residues. After removal of 5 bases from V and 6 bases from J, the junction contained 10 bases not matched to a gene. Looked up from germline, CDR1 is MNHEY and CDR2 is SVGAGI. The CDR3 DNA sequence: TGTGCCAGCAGTAAGAGACAGGGCCGAATCGAGCAGTACTTC. It yields the protein CASSKRQGRIEQYF.

The chain recombines TRBV9 with TRBJ2-7; D perhaps matches TRBD2 (6 bases). CDR1 SGDLS and CDR2 YYNGEE come from the germline V gene. This CDR3 region has 12 residues. The V gene lost 4 bases and the J gene lost 9 bases, with 14 bases spanning the gap. CDR3 in amino acids: CASSHLGGRQYF. The CDR3 bases are TGTGCCAGCAGCCACCTTGGGGGGAGGCAGTACTTC.

This clone showed up just once. The chain joins TRBV1 to TRBJ2-1; the table names TRBD1, a call not compared with the DNA. TRBV1 is noted as a pseudogene. The CDR3 loop spans 13 amino acids. CDR3 loop: CTSSQDQNNEQFF. The CDR3 DNA sequence: TGCACCAGCAGCCAAGATCAAAACAATGAGCAGTTCTTC.

Concerning this clone: Other DNA sequences in this sample translate to the same CDR3. V and J are TRBV27 and TRBJ1-1; TRBD1 might be the D (6 bases). The V end was cut by 2 bases, the J end by 4 bases, with 8 bases between. The CDR3 is 13 amino acids. The germline V gene has CDR1 MNHEY and CDR2 SMNVEV (reference sequence). The CDR3 DNA follows: TGTGCCAGCAGTTTACAGGGGCTCACTGAAGCTTTCTTT. Its translation: CASSLQGLTEAFF.

Details on this clone: The same CDR3 also results from other DNA sequences found in this sample. The chain uses TRBV14 and TRBJ2-1, with TRBD2 matching over 8 bases. The CDR3 spans 15 residues. Germline V gene data show CDR1 as SGHDN and CDR2 as FVKESK. Losses at the gene ends were 4 bases for V and 7 bases for J; bases not matched to a gene: 9. CDR3 sequence: CASSPQAGAGNEQFF. CDR3 DNA sequence: TGTGCCAGCAGCCCGCAAGCGGGAGCTGGGAATGAGCAGTTCTTC.

This chain uses TRBV5-1 with TRBJ2-7, with D unclear. V shed 0 bases and J shed 3 bases, with 7 bases lying between them. This CDR3 is built from 13 residues. Germline-derived CDR1 and CDR2 are SGHRS and YFSETQ. The CDR3 protein is CASSLGQLYEQYF. The CDR3 DNA is TGCGCCAGCAGCTTGGGACAACTCTACGAGCAGTACTTC.

V gene TRBV4-3 combines with J gene TRBJ1-2, with D possibly TRBD1 on 5 matching bases. CDR3 length: 16 residues. V was clipped by 0 bases and J by 4 bases, with 15 bases between them. Germline V gene data show CDR1 as LGHNA and CDR2 as YSLEER. The CDR3 protein is CASSQDLTGPAYGYTF. CDR3 in DNA: TGCGCCAGCAGCCAAGATCTTACAGGACCGGCCTATGGCTACACCTTC.

V and J are TRBV14 and TRBJ1-1, with D maybe TRBD1 (6 bases). Germline CDR1 SGHDN, CDR2 FVKESK. Trimming shortened V by 4 bases and J by 5 bases, and 11 bases separated the two germline ends. There are 13 residues in the CDR3. The CDR3 DNA is TGTGCCAGCAGCCCACAGGGATGGACTGAAGCTTTCTTT. It encodes CASSPQGWTEAFF.